This entry concerns a single T cell receptor beta chain. Its antigen is still unknown. Germline and junction disagree at one end, which may indicate a read error. The data originate from a study of beta chain features in type 1 diabetes. Averaging roughly 120 mL, one heparinised blood draw was given by each donor. Study-wide findings and caveats: VDJ junctions from type 1 diabetes patients carried fewer insertions and larger deletions. The naive, central memory and Treg TCRB repertoires looked more alike in patients than they did in healthy donors. Shortening of TCRB CDR3s, moderate but significant, appeared in all four CD4+ subsets of Type 1 diabetes patients. Resolution of whether HLA type affects TCRB rearrangement was not achieved here.

Isolated RNA was reverse transcribed in full, so expressed TCRB transcripts were sequenced. Repertoires were generated with immunoSEQ multiplex PCR, while TCRdb's copy carries only in-frame clones and drops some. The sample holds some 700,000 clones, roughly an eighth seen once. The TCR was taken from a man in his late teens or twenties with type 1 diabetes. The sample was naive CD4+ T cells from blood.

The CDR3 DNA reads TGTGCCAGCAGTGAAGCACAGGGGGCGGGGGTCTTC. Translating gives CASSEAQGAGVF. The gene calls are TRBV2 and TRBJ2-1; TRBD1 aligns across 9 bases. CDR1 and CDR2 from the germline V gene are SNHLY and FYNNEI. The length of the CDR3 is 12 residues.